This TCR beta chain was recorded in a study of CD8+ T cells in alopecia areata. On the study more broadly: Patients in the study were on tofacitinib for 6 to 18 months, then off it for 6 months.

This CDR3 is built from 16 residues. From germline, CDR1 is SQVTM and CDR2 ANQGSEA. The junction had 15 bases not matched to a gene; V was cut back by 5 bases and J by 5 bases. RNA was isolated and reverse transcribed to cDNA, the sequencing template. Method: immunoSEQ multiplex PCR; TCRdb's copy keeps in-frame clones and lacks some. The sample contains about 150,000 clones, 75% to 90% of which appear only once. About this clone: The antigen is undetermined.

General study results and limits: Sharing of TCR sequences between patients (possibly for HLA-related reasons) was less clear than in mice. Affected scalp, especially in alopecia totalis/universalis, had a higher clonality than normal scalp did.

Sequenced material: CD8+ T cells sorted from blood, taken at week 0. The gene calls are TRBV29-1 and TRBJ2-7, with 10 nucleotides matching TRBD1. This clonotype was obtained from a human donor with alopecia areata. CDR3 DNA: TGCAGCGTTCAAGGTGGGTGGGACAGGGGATCCCACGAGCAGTACTTC. It translates to CSVQGGWDRGSHEQYF.